The 5 T cell receptor beta chains below were found in one sample sequenced in a study of radiotherapy plus CTLA-4 blockade in lung cancer listed by TCRdb under 2018. Libraries were made using the immunoSEQ multiplex PCR assay. As stored in TCRdb, this immuneACCESS dataset retains in-frame rearrangements with V and J assigned. A fraction of the clones does not appear; measured against another copy, unresolved V genes explain less than half of the discrepancy, and the remainder lacks a known reason. The sample profile shows 83,000 or so clones; about four fifths of them were found once. 0.82% of the sample goes to the ten largest clones. Sequenced here: peripheral blood, sampled from a patient treated with radiotherapy plus ipilimumab. The source of these receptors is a human donor with non-small cell lung cancer who had stable disease on radiotherapy plus ipilimumab.

This clone was detected once. The chain recombines TRBV11-2 with TRBJ1-2; 8 nucleotides match TRBD1. The CDR3 length is 14 residues. V shed 5 bases and J 7 bases; nucleotides not matched to a gene: 9. CDR1 and CDR2 from the germline V gene are SGHAT and FQNNGV. The CDR3 region is CASSPDWTGIGYTF. The CDR3, as DNA: TGTGCCAGCAGCCCCGACTGGACAGGGATTGGCTACACCTTC.

This clone was observed a handful of times. The chain uses TRBV6-5 and TRBJ1-2; D might be TRBD1 (6 bases). The CDR3 runs to 15 residues. V lost 5 bases and J lost 1, with 14 bases in between. Germline CDR1 is MNHEY and CDR2 is SVGAGI. The CDR3 spells CASSHTGPRNYGYTF. In DNA, the CDR3 is TGTGCCAGCAGTCATACAGGGCCCCGTAACTATGGCTACACCTTC.

This clone rates as medium-sized. V gene TRBV11-2 combines with J gene TRBJ1-6; D is perhaps TRBD1 (6 bases). V was trimmed by 3 bases and J by 7 bases, leaving 16 bases between them. The CDR3 length is 16 residues. Germline CDR1 is SGHAT and CDR2 is FQNNGV. CDR3 nucleotide sequence: TGTGCCAGCAGCTTCCCGGGGGCCGGGCCCAATTCACCCCTCCACTTT. Translated: CASSFPGAGPNSPLHF.

The rearrangement joins TRBV19 to TRBJ2-5, with D unresolved. The V gene's germline CDR1 is LNHDA and CDR2 SQIVND (reference sequence). The CDR3 contains 13 residues. V lost 5 bases and J 7 bases, leaving 14 bases between the germline ends. CDR3 nucleotides: TGTGCCAGTAGTCCCGGCCAGACCGGGACCCAGTACTTC. Protein: CASSPGQTGTQYF.

V usage is TRBV5-6 and J usage is TRBJ2-6; TRBD1 agrees at 7 bases. This CDR3 is built from 17 residues. Germline V gives CDR1 SGHDT, CDR2 YYEEEE. V shed 4 bases and J 0 bases; nucleotides not matched to a gene: 7. The DNA for the CDR3 is TGTGCCAGCAGCACGCCGGGACAGAGCTCTGGGGCCAACGTCCTGACTTTC. The encoded protein is CASSTPGQSSGANVLTF.